One and the same sample provided the 27 T cell receptor beta chains below, sequenced in a study of blood T cell repertoires in COVID-19. Generated by immunoSEQ multiplex PCR, the TCRdb table keeps only in-frame clones and is missing some. The data hold over 250,000 clones, with around 90% observed a single time. The sample comprised PBMCs or T cells enriched from blood (not recorded which). Receptors originate from a woman aged 45-65 years who had recovered from COVID-19.

The chain carries TRBV5-4 and TRBJ2-7, with TRBD1 matching 8 bases. CDR1 is SGHNT, CDR2 YYREEE, per germline (reference sequence). The J segment lost 0 bases and the V segment lost 7 bases, leaving 6 bases of the junction unmatched. There are 14 residues in the CDR3. The CDR3 is CASAPGQDSYEQYF. For the CDR3, the DNA is TGTGCCAGCGCGCCGGGACAGGACTCCTACGAGCAGTACTTC. The variable domain in full, with the rest retrieved from reference TRBV5-4 and TRBJ2-7, is ETGVTQSPTHLIKTRGQQVTLRCSSQSGHNTVSWYQQALGQGPQFIFQYYREEENGRGNFPPRFSGLQFPNYSSELNVNALELDDSALYLCASAPGQDSYEQYFGPGTRLTVT.

On this clone: The same CDR3 also results from other DNA sequences found in this sample. The rearrangement joins TRBV28 to TRBJ1-5; 7 nucleotides line up with TRBD1. The germline gives CDR1 MDHEN, CDR2 SYDVKM. The CDR3 sequence is 14 residues long. Germline trimming cut 8 bases from V and 4 bases from J; bases unmatched to any gene: 8. CDR3 protein: CASGYRGSNQPQHF. The CDR3 coding sequence is TGTGCCAGCGGATACAGGGGCAGTAATCAGCCCCAGCATTTT.

The chain has TRBV11-2 and TRBJ2-7, with D hard to call. The germline V gene has CDR1 SGHAT and CDR2 FQNNGV. V was pared by 0 bases and J by 4 bases, with 4 bases between. CDR3 size: 12 residues. CDR3 coding DNA: TGTGCCAGCAGCTTAGACAGGTACGAGCAGTACTTC. It translates to CASSLDRYEQYF. Supplemented by reference TRBV11-2 and TRBJ2-7, the full variable domain reads EAGVAQSPRYKIIEKRQSVAFWCNPISGHATLYWYQQILGQGPKLLIQFQNNGVVDDSQLPKDRFSAERLKGVDSTLKIQPAKLEDSAVYLCASSLDRYEQYFGPGTRLTVT.

This clone has only one observation. The chain recombines TRBV30 with TRBJ2-1, with TRBD2 as a possible D gene (5 bases). V dropped 3 bases and J dropped 15 bases, with 18 bases sitting between them. The CDR3 length is 12 residues. Germline assignment: CDR1 GTSNPN and CDR2 SVGIG (reference sequence). Here the CDR3 reads CAWSGTSNAPFF. The CDR3 coding sequence is TGTGCCTGGAGCGGTACTAGTAATGCGCCGTTCTTC.

The V call is TRBV29-1, the J call TRBJ2-1; a weak D match, TRBD1 (6 bases). The V end lost 3 bases, the J end lost 0 bases, and 6 bases lay between the germline ends. Germline CDR1 SQVTM, CDR2 ANQGSEA. The CDR3 runs 13 residues. CDR3 loop: CSVDRGSYNEQFF. The CDR3 DNA is TGCAGCGTTGACAGGGGCTCCTACAATGAGCAGTTCTTC.

The chain couples TRBV28 to TRBJ1-5; the D is unclear. Between the trimmed V and J ends, which lost 7 bases and 0 bases, there was a span of 7 bases. Looked up from germline, CDR1 is MDHEN and CDR2 is SYDVKM. The CDR3 spans 13 residues. The CDR3 is CASNPGSNQPQHF. CDR3 coding DNA: TGTGCCAGCAACCCGGGTAGCAATCAGCCCCAGCATTTT.

The chain combines TRBV5-6 with TRBJ2-7; 7 bases line up with TRBD2. CDR3 length equals 13 residues. Germline V CDR1 and CDR2: SGHDT, YYEEEE. The J segment lost 3 bases and the V segment lost 3 bases, leaving 3 bases of the junction unmatched. The CDR3, as DNA: TGTGCCAGCAGCTCCGGGACTATCTACGAGCAGTACTTC. This gives the protein CASSSGTIYEQYF.

This chain links TRBV19 with TRBJ2-3, with 8 bases identical to TRBD2. Trimming at V came to 8 bases and at J to 2 bases, leaving 9 bases not matched to a gene. Germline CDR1 and CDR2: LNHDA and SQIVND (reference sequence). This CDR3 spans 15 amino acids. The DNA for the CDR3 is TGTGCCAGTTCGGATAGCGGGATCTCCACAGATACGCAGTATTTT. Residues: CASSDSGISTDTQYF.

This rearrangement joins TRBV19 to TRBJ1-3, with 7 bases lining up with TRBD1. The CDR3 has 16 residues. V lost 5 bases, J lost 0 bases, and 7 bases stayed unmatched. Germline CDR1 reads LNHDA; CDR2 reads SQIVND (reference sequence). The CDR3 protein is CASSGDRSLSGNTIYF. For the CDR3, the DNA is TGTGCCAGTAGTGGGGACAGATCGCTCTCTGGAAACACCATATATTTT.

This rearrangement joins TRBV5-4 to TRBJ1-1; TRBD1 matches at 8 bases. The germline gives CDR1 SGHNT, CDR2 YYREEE (reference sequence). The CDR3 totals 18 residues. J gave up 6 bases and V 3 bases, and 19 bases lay outside the gene matches. This chain's CDR3 is CASSSRITGGGSGSEAFF. CDR3 bases: TGTGCCAGCAGCTCGCGGATCACAGGGGGAGGCTCGGGTTCTGAAGCTTTCTTT.

The chain joins TRBV9 to TRBJ2-1; 7 nucleotides match TRBD1. V was pared by 0 bases and J by 5 bases, with 2 bases of the junction left unmatched. The V gene's germline CDR1 is SGDLS and CDR2 YYNGEE. This CDR3 comprises 14 residues. The CDR3 region is CASSVAGTDNEQFF. The CDR3 nucleotides are TGTGCCAGCAGCGTAGCCGGGACAGACAATGAGCAGTTCTTC.

In its sample, this clone was seen once. This chain joins TRBV7-2 and TRBJ2-4, with 7 bases lining up with TRBD2. The CDR3 length is 15 residues. Germline V gene lookup returns CDR1 SGHTA and CDR2 FQGNSA. Trimming took 2 bases from V and 9 from J; bases not matched to a gene: 10. The CDR3 spells CASSLNSGTIGIQYF. CDR3 sequence (DNA): TGTGCCAGCAGCTTAAATTCCGGGACTATTGGCATTCAGTACTTC.

The rearrangement uses TRBV18 and TRBJ1-2; a weak D match, TRBD1 (5 bases). V was shortened by 2 bases and J by 8 bases, with 12 bases between the two germline ends. Germline values: CDR1 KGHSH, CDR2 LQKENI. The CDR3 totals 13 residues. The CDR3 is CASSPDRDNGYTF. The CDR3 nucleotides read TGTGCCAGCTCACCAGACAGAGATAACGGCTACACCTTC.

DNA of the CDR3: TGTGCCAGCAGCCCCCGGGACAATGAGCAGTTCTTC. It codes for CASSPRDNEQFF. This chain uses TRBV3-1 (or the pseudogene TRBV3-2) with TRBJ2-1; D unresolved. The CDR3 covers 12 residues. Germline V lookup: CDR1 LGHDT, CDR2 YNNKEL (reference sequence). The V end was cut by 4 bases, the J end by 5 bases, with 6 bases between.

The rearrangement links TRBV5-4 to TRBJ2-5; 8 bases line up with TRBD2. The CDR3 extends over 15 amino acids. The germline V gene encodes CDR1 SGHNT and CDR2 YYREEE (reference sequence). V lost 8 bases to trimming and J lost 2 bases; unmatched junction nucleotides: 11. CDR3 region: CASEPRGGPQETQYF. CDR3 bases: TGTGCCAGTGAACCACGCGGGGGGCCTCAAGAGACCCAGTACTTC.

This clone was picked up one time. The rearrangement uses TRBV4-3 and TRBJ1-4; D remains ambiguous. CDR3 length: 15 amino acids. Trimming stripped 4 bases from V and 7 bases from J, with 16 bases between. From germline, CDR1 is LGHNA and CDR2 YSLEER. The CDR3 reads CASSPVVISAEKLFF. The DNA of the CDR3 is TGCGCCAGCAGCCCAGTCGTTATAAGTGCTGAAAAACTGTTTTTT.

J is TRBJ2-2 and V is TRBV7-9, with D perhaps matching TRBD1 (6 bases). The CDR3 spans 13 residues. Trimming pared 5 bases from V and 5 bases from J, leaving 9 bases between. Germline CDR1 SEHNR, CDR2 FQNEAQ (reference sequence). CDR3 residues: CASSPGQTGELFF. CDR3 sequence (DNA): TGTGCCAGCAGCCCTGGACAGACCGGGGAGCTGTTTTTT.

As regards this clone: Other DNA sequences from this sample encode an identical CDR3 as well. The gene calls are TRBV5-1 and TRBJ1-3; D unclear. This CDR3 contains 14 residues. Germline-derived CDR1 and CDR2 are SGHRS and YFSETQ. The V and J ends lost 0 bases and 0 bases respectively, with 4 bases between them. The CDR3 DNA is TGCGCCAGCAGCTTGGACAGCTCTGGAAACACCATATATTTT. This encodes CASSLDSSGNTIYF. Together with reference TRBV5-1 and TRBJ1-3, the CDR3 gives the full variable domain: KAGVTQTPRYLIKTRGQQVTLSCSPISGHRSVSWYQQTPGQGLQFLFEYFSETQRNKGNFPGRFSGRQFSNSRSEMNVSTLELGDSALYLCASSLDSSGNTIYFGEGSWLTVV.

This clone is a singleton in its sample. V and J are TRBV2 and TRBJ2-1, with D possibly TRBD1 on 7 matching bases. The germline CDR1 and CDR2 sequences are SNHLY and FYNNEI. This CDR3 is built from 14 residues. Between the trimmed V and J ends, which lost 6 bases and 4 bases, there was a span of 13 bases. In nucleotides, the CDR3 is TGTGCCAGCAGGAGGGGGCTAGCGTACAATGAGCAGTTCTTC. Its translation: CASRRGLAYNEQFF.

The chain employs TRBV19 and TRBJ1-5; D is perhaps TRBD1 (6 bases). The V gene lost 5 bases and the J gene lost 9 bases, with 23 bases spanning the gap. The CDR3 covers 16 residues. CDR1 and CDR2 (germline): LNHDA, SQIVND (reference sequence). The CDR3 spells CASSPSGTRLVSPQHF. Written as DNA, the CDR3 is TGTGCCAGTAGTCCCTCTGGGACACGGCTGGTCTCGCCCCAGCATTTT.

V and J are TRBV18 and TRBJ2-3; 7 nucleotides match TRBD2. V dropped 5 bases and J dropped 4; count of bases not matched to a gene: 12. Per the germline V gene, CDR1 is KGHSH and CDR2 is LQKENI. This CDR3 is 16 amino acids long. CDR3 in amino acids: CASSSSSGGLSDTQYF. As DNA, the CDR3 is TGTGCCAGCTCATCCTCTAGCGGAGGACTTTCAGATACGCAGTATTTT.

DNA of the CDR3: TGTGCCAGCTCACTTGAGAATGAGCAGTTCTTC. Its translation is CASSLENEQFF. V gene TRBV18 combines with J gene TRBJ2-1; D remains unclear. Trimming removed 4 bases at V and 7 bases at J, with 5 bases between. The CDR3 totals 11 residues. Germline CDR1 and CDR2: KGHSH and LQKENI. Using reference TRBV18 and TRBJ2-1 for the parts outside the CDR3, the full variable domain is NAGVMQNPRHLVRRRGQEARLRCSPMKGHSHVYWYRQLPEEGLKFMVYLQKENIIDESGMPKERFSAEFPKEGPSILRIQQVVRGDSAAYFCASSLENEQFFGPGTRLTVL.

The chain employs TRBV7-6 and TRBJ1-1; D gene uncertain. The CDR3 covers 14 residues. Trimming took 7 bases from V and 1 from J, leaving 13 bases between them. The germline V gene encodes CDR1 SGHVS and CDR2 FNYEAQ. This CDR3 reads CASTPRSQNTEAFF. The DNA for the CDR3 is TGTGCCAGCACCCCGCGGAGCCAGAACACTGAAGCTTTCTTT.

The gene calls are TRBV27 and TRBJ1-2; D ambiguous. The length of the CDR3 is 14 residues. Trimming cost V 4 bases and J 2 bases, with 11 bases left between them. Germline assignment: CDR1 MNHEY and CDR2 SMNVEV (reference sequence). CDR3 in DNA: TGTGCCAGCAGTTCCCCGGGGAAGAACTATGGCTACACCTTC. Protein product: CASSSPGKNYGYTF.

This chain links TRBV12-3 or TRBV12-4 with TRBJ1-2; D not certain. Trimming pared 6 bases from V and 8 bases from J, leaving 16 bases between. CDR3 size: 13 residues. The CDR3 coding sequence is TGTGCCAGCAGCCGACGGGAGGCCGAGGGCTACACCTTC. Translation gives CASSRREAEGYTF.

The rearrangement uses TRBV10-3 and TRBJ2-3; 8 positions agree with TRBD2. There are 16 residues in the CDR3. V was pared by 2 bases and J by 2 bases, with 6 bases of the junction left unmatched. Looked up from germline, CDR1 is ENHRY and CDR2 is SYGVKD. In nucleotides, the CDR3 is TGTGCCATCAGTGAGGGGGGCGGGAGGCCCACAGATACGCAGTATTTT. This codes for CAISEGGGRPTDTQYF.

The V and J genes are TRBV28 and TRBJ2-1; 11 bases align to TRBD2. This CDR3 contains 16 residues. Germline assignment: CDR1 MDHEN and CDR2 SYDVKM. V was clipped by 6 bases and J by 0 bases; unmatched bases: 4. CDR3 sequence: CASRTSGSISYNEQFF. The CDR3 nucleotides are TGTGCCAGCAGAACTAGCGGGAGTATCTCCTACAATGAGCAGTTCTTC.